Below are 27 T cell receptor beta chains sequenced from a single sample in a study of blood T cell repertoires in COVID-19. Method: immunoSEQ multiplex PCR; TCRdb's copy keeps in-frame clones and lacks some. The repertoire holds around 140,000 clones, with about 76% as singletons. The sample taken for sequencing was peripheral blood. Every receptor here comes from a woman in her sixties with active or convalescent COVID-19.

The gene calls are TRBV15 and TRBJ2-7; D is undetermined. Trimming took 8 bases from V and 6 from J, leaving 14 bases between them. The CDR3 runs to 12 residues. The germline CDR1 and CDR2 sequences are LNHNV and YYDKDF (reference sequence). CDR3 nucleotide sequence: TGTGCCACCTCAGAGACGGGTTTCGAGCAGTACTTC. This translates into CATSETGFEQYF.

CDR3 sequence reads: CASSQDPRGRYSPLHF. The CDR3 DNA sequence: TGTGCCAGCAGCCAAGATCCGAGGGGGCGGTATTCACCCCTCCACTTT. The V call is TRBV14, the J call TRBJ1-6; 7 bases align to TRBD1. The V gene end was trimmed by 0 bases and the J gene end by 8 bases; junction bases not matched to a gene: 7. This CDR3 contains 16 residues. CDR1 and CDR2 from the germline V gene are SGHDN and FVKESK.

The chain couples TRBV5-1 to TRBJ1-5; tentative D call: TRBD1 (5 bases). V was shortened by 0 bases and J by 2 bases, with 12 bases between the two germline ends. Germline CDR1 reads SGHRS; CDR2 reads YFSETQ. There are 16 residues in the CDR3. CDR3 sequence: CASSLEEGKGNQPQHF. Here the CDR3 DNA reads TGCGCCAGCAGCTTGGAGGAGGGGAAAGGCAATCAGCCCCAGCATTTT.

The chain recombines TRBV7-2 with TRBJ1-1, with D unclear. CDR1 is SGHTA and CDR2 is FQGNSA in the germline V gene. Trimming took 5 bases from V and 11 from J, leaving 12 bases between them. The CDR3 spans 11 residues. CDR3 in DNA: TGTGCCAGCAGCCCTAGAAGTACGGCTTTCTTT. Protein product: CASSPRSTAFF.

Concerning this clone: Other DNA sequences in this sample translate to the same CDR3. The rearrangement joins TRBV13 to TRBJ1-1, with D tentatively TRBD1 (6 bases). Trimming cost V 1 base and J 1 base, with 10 bases left between them. Germline lookup yields CDR1 PRHDT and CDR2 FYEKMQ (reference sequence). This CDR3 is 15 amino acids long. The CDR3 loop is CASSLEGRGNTEAFF. The CDR3, as DNA: TGTGCCAGCAGCTTAGAGGGCAGGGGGAACACTGAAGCTTTCTTT.

The chain couples TRBV9 to TRBJ1-6, with no clear D. The CDR3 has 17 amino acids. Per germline, CDR1 SGDLS and CDR2 YYNGEE. Trimming took 0 bases from V and 0 from J, leaving 10 bases between them. CDR3 residues: CASSVEGGVSYNSPLHF. The CDR3 DNA is TGTGCCAGCAGCGTAGAAGGAGGAGTCTCCTATAATTCACCCCTCCACTTT.

V usage is TRBV5-1 and J usage is TRBJ1-2; D is unclear. The CDR3 extends over 15 amino acids. In germline, CDR1 is SGHRS, CDR2 YFSETQ. Trimming stripped 5 bases from V and 4 bases from J, with 18 bases between. As DNA, the CDR3 is TGCGCCAGCAGGGCTGAAAGTGGCAAATCCTATGGCTACACCTTC. Translated, it gives CASRAESGKSYGYTF. The variable domain in full, completed from reference TRBV5-1 and TRBJ1-2, reads KAGVTQTPRYLIKTRGQQVTLSCSPISGHRSVSWYQQTPGQGLQFLFEYFSETQRNKGNFPGRFSGRQFSNSRSEMNVSTLELGDSALYLCASRAESGKSYGYTFGSGTRLTVV.

The chain has TRBV7-6 and TRBJ2-3, with 11 bases lining up with TRBD1. Germline trimming cut 1 base from V and 3 bases from J; bases unmatched to any gene: 15. Germline V gene sequence: CDR1 SGHVS, CDR2 FNYEAQ. CDR3 length equals 20 residues. The CDR3 is CASSLGTGGARGDPTDTQYF. CDR3 nucleotides: TGTGCCAGCAGCTTAGGGACAGGGGGCGCGAGGGGTGATCCTACAGATACGCAGTATTTT.

The rearrangement joins TRBV5-1 to TRBJ2-1, with 10 bases lining up with TRBD2. The germline V gene has CDR1 SGHRS and CDR2 YFSETQ. CDR3 length: 15 residues. V was pared by 5 bases and J by 5 bases, with 7 bases of the junction left unmatched. In DNA, the CDR3 is TGCGCCAGCAGTTTCATTAGCGGGAGGAACAATGAGCAGTTCTTC. Amino acids: CASSFISGRNNEQFF.

The chain couples TRBV15 to TRBJ1-1; 7 bases line up with TRBD1. The germline V gene encodes CDR1 LNHNV and CDR2 YYDKDF (reference sequence). Trimming removed 3 bases from V and 5 bases from J; junction bases left unmatched: 12. The length of the CDR3 is 16 residues. CDR3 protein: CATSRGGTALGTEAFF. CDR3 bases: TGTGCCACCAGCAGGGGCGGGACAGCCCTAGGGACTGAAGCTTTCTTT.

As to this clone: The junction and the germline gene differ at one end; a read error may be behind it. J is TRBJ2-2 and V is TRBV7-9; 7 bases are a match to TRBD1. Germline loops: CDR1 SEHNR, CDR2 FQNEAQ (reference sequence). The CDR3 runs 16 residues. In DNA form, the CDR3 reads TGTGCCGGGGGCTCAAACAGGGGAACGAAAACCGGGGAGCTGTTTTTT. Translated, it gives CAGGSNRGTKTGELFF.

V and J are TRBV7-2 and TRBJ1-2; D may be TRBD1 (5 bases). The V and J ends lost 0 bases and 0 bases respectively, with 11 bases between them. This CDR3 region has 16 residues. In germline, CDR1 is SGHTA, CDR2 FQGNSA. CDR3 sequence (DNA): TGTGCCAGCAGCTTAGCTGGGGCCTTAGCTAACTATGGCTACACCTTC. Its translation: CASSLAGALANYGYTF.

Many counts were recorded for this clone. V and J are TRBV7-9 and TRBJ1-3; TRBD1 matches 8 bases. This CDR3 has 15 amino acids. V lost 5 bases, J lost 2 bases, and 5 bases stayed unmatched. Germline CDR1 is SEHNR and CDR2 is FQNEAQ (reference sequence). CDR3: CASSPTGVPGNTIYF. CDR3 nucleotide sequence: TGTGCCAGCAGCCCGACAGGGGTGCCTGGAAACACCATATATTTT.

The CDR3 nucleotides are TGTGCCAGCAGACCTTGGGGGGACAGGGCGGAATATGGCTACACCTTC. Protein sequence: CASRPWGDRAEYGYTF. The V call is TRBV28, the J call TRBJ1-2; the match to TRBD1 covers 9 bases. Per germline, CDR1 MDHEN and CDR2 SYDVKM. The CDR3 spans 16 residues. Germline trimming cut 6 bases from V and 5 bases from J; bases unmatched to any gene: 13.

The chain links TRBV3-1 (or the pseudogene TRBV3-2) to TRBJ1-3, with 7 nucleotides matching TRBD1. The CDR3 is 16 residues long. The ends lost 5 bases at V and 0 bases at J; junction bases unmatched: 7. CDR1 is LGHDT and CDR2 is YNNKEL in the germline V gene (reference sequence). As DNA, the CDR3 is TGTGCCAGCAGCGCGGACAGGTCATACTCTGGAAACACCATATATTTT. Translating gives CASSADRSYSGNTIYF.

In nucleotides, the CDR3 is TGTGCCAGCAGTCGGGACAGGGGATCGGTCTACAATGAGCAGTTCTTC. Protein: CASSRDRGSVYNEQFF. This chain uses TRBV28 with TRBJ2-1; 10 bases match TRBD1. The CDR3 consists of 16 residues. After removal of 5 bases from V and 3 bases from J, the junction contained 7 bases not matched to a gene. The V gene's germline CDR1 is MDHEN and CDR2 SYDVKM. The whole variable domain, remainder taken from reference TRBV28 and TRBJ2-1, is DVKVTQSSRYLVKRTGEKVFLECVQDMDHENMFWYRQDPGLGLRLIYFSYDVKMKEKGDIPEGYSVSREKKERFSLILESASTNQTSMYLCASSRDRGSVYNEQFFGPGTRLTVL.

The chain links TRBV30 to TRBJ1-5; 7 nucleotides align to TRBD1. J gave up 3 bases and V 3 bases, and 5 bases lay outside the gene matches. CDR3 size: 14 residues. The germline CDR1 and CDR2 sequences are GTSNPN and SVGIG (reference sequence). The CDR3 nucleotides read TGTGCCTGGAGAGCGACAGGGAACAATCAGCCCCAGCATTTT. This gives the protein CAWRATGNNQPQHF.

The chain uses TRBV6-1 and TRBJ2-2; 8 bases line up with TRBD1. Per germline, CDR1 MNHNS and CDR2 SASEGT. The CDR3 is 17 residues long. V lost 4 bases, J lost 4 bases, and 11 bases stayed unmatched. This CDR3 is CASSVTSGQGGTGELFF. CDR3 DNA sequence: TGTGCCAGCAGTGTAACTTCAGGACAGGGAGGCACCGGGGAGCTGTTTTTT.

This clone was seen a handful of times. This chain connects TRBV19 to TRBJ2-1; 10 bases line up with TRBD2. Germline-derived CDR1 and CDR2 are LNHDA and SQIVND (reference sequence). V gave up 5 bases and J gave up 0 bases; unmatched junction bases: 13. The CDR3 is 19 amino acids. The DNA for the CDR3 is TGTGCCAGTAGTCCCCGGGGAGCGGGGGGGATCAGCTCCTACAATGAGCAGTTCTTC. This encodes CASSPRGAGGISSYNEQFF.

This chain connects TRBV4-1 to TRBJ1-3; possible D gene TRBD1, 5 bases. V was clipped by 0 bases and J by 6 bases, with 18 bases between them. The CDR3 has 17 amino acids. Per the germline V gene, CDR1 is MGHRA and CDR2 is YSYEKL. CDR3 amino acids: CASSQDGSGKLINTIYF. The CDR3 DNA is TGCGCCAGCAGCCAAGATGGATCAGGGAAGTTGATAAACACCATATATTTT.

The chain links TRBV5-8 to TRBJ2-5, with 7 bases that match TRBD1. CDR1 SGHTS and CDR2 YDEGEE come from the germline V gene. The CDR3 has 13 amino acids. Trimming cost V 4 bases and J 4 bases; bases outside gene matches: 4. The CDR3 spells CASSATGRETQYF. CDR3 coding DNA: TGTGCCAGCAGCGCGACAGGGCGAGAGACCCAGTACTTC. The entire variable domain, with the rest obtained from reference TRBV5-8 and TRBJ2-5, is as follows: EAGVTQSPTHLIKTRGQQATLRCSPISGHTSVYWYQQALGLGLQFLLWYDEGEERNRGNFPPRFSGRQFPNYSSELNVNALELEDSALYLCASSATGRETQYFGPGTRLLVL.

The count of this clone is one. The V and J genes are TRBV4-2 and TRBJ1-2, with D perhaps matching TRBD1 (6 bases). CDR3 length: 15 residues. The germline V and J ends were trimmed by 1 base and 4 bases, with 13 bases remaining between them. Germline loops: CDR1 LGHNA, CDR2 YNFKEQ. CDR3 region: CASSQASQGRYGYTF. CDR3 nucleotide sequence: TGTGCCAGCAGCCAAGCATCACAGGGACGCTATGGCTACACCTTC.

This clone was recorded once. One end of the junction is discordant with germline, which a read error may explain. The chain has TRBV7-7 and TRBJ2-2; 9 bases agree with TRBD2. Germline CDR1 SSHAT, CDR2 FNYEAQ (reference sequence). The CDR3 contains 14 residues. The CDR3 DNA reads as TGTGCTAGCAGCACGGGACTAGCCGGCGGGGAGCTGTTTTTT. Translated, it gives CASSTGLAGGELFF.

This chain joins TRBV21-1 and TRBJ2-7; no check of the table's D call, TRBD2, against the DNA was made. TRBV21-1 is assigned pseudogene status. This CDR3 has 13 residues. CDR3 DNA sequence: TGTGCCAGCAGCAAAGCGGGGGGTACCGAGCAGTACGTC. It codes for CASSKAGGTEQYV.

The rearrangement uses TRBV28 and TRBJ1-1; 8 nucleotides agree with TRBD1. V gave up 4 bases and J gave up 5 bases; unmatched junction bases: 6. CDR3 size: 14 residues. CDR1 is MDHEN and CDR2 is SYDVKM in the germline V gene. CDR3 coding DNA: TGTGCCAGCAGTTGGAGGACAGGGCGGACTGAAGCTTTCTTT. Its translation: CASSWRTGRTEAFF.

The count of this clone is one. This sequence joins TRBV5-4 and TRBJ1-4; TRBD1 agrees at 9 bases. CDR3 length equals 15 residues. Germline trimming cut 3 bases from V and 1 base from J; bases unmatched to any gene: 1. Germline assignment: CDR1 SGHNT and CDR2 YYREEE (reference sequence). The CDR3 DNA follows: TGTGCCAGCAGCTCGGACAGGGGAACTAATGAAAAACTGTTTTTT. As protein: CASSSDRGTNEKLFF.

The genes are TRBV5-6 and TRBJ2-5, with D tentatively TRBD1 (5 bases). Trimming took off 6 bases at V and 5 bases at J, with 14 bases between the two ends. The germline V gene encodes CDR1 SGHDT and CDR2 YYEEEE. The CDR3 sequence is 13 residues long. CDR3 nucleotide sequence: TGTGCCAGCACCTTTAGGGCAGGGGAGACCCAGTACTTC. Encoded protein: CASTFRAGETQYF.